This T cell receptor beta chain was identified during a study of blood T cell repertoires in COVID-19 (dated by TCRdb to between 2020 and 2021). With regard to the full study: Samples covering the acute and convalescent phases of COVID-19 were provided by collaborators in the United States, Italy and Spain. The prospective study material was composed of cDNA or gDNA derived from T cells, B-cell-depleted T cells, or PBMCs. Subjects who had been exposed to COVID-19, were actively infected with it, or had recovered from it provided the deeply sampled blood TCRbeta repertoires that made up the dataset. The repertoires were released in a freely available public database intended as a resource for research on the immune response to SARS-CoV-2. The samples were drawn from two sources: the first 160 participants of the ongoing ImmuneRACE study, and 950 to 1,500 subjects contributed by 6 global collaborators. Sample metadata almost always included a de-identified subject ID, COVID-19 status, age in years and sex. Where available, HLA class I and class II types were obtained from metadata supplied by the sample provider rather than from assay-based typing.

What the work shows at the level of the full study, not this receptor alone: The amount of clinical and demographic metadata varied by source and participant and was provided uncurated.

Collaborating institutions collected whole blood in K2EDTA tubes following their own protocols. For TCRbeta analysis, collaborators shipped samples as frozen whole blood, isolated PBMCs, or DNA extracted from either of those sample types. Trimming takes 2 bases off V and 5 bases off J; junction bases not matched to a gene: 13. The germline V gene encodes CDR1 SGHRS and CDR2 YFSETQ. The CDR3 holds 17 amino acids from the cysteine to the phenylalanine. The only DNA kept is the CDR3, 51 bases in frame from the first base. TCRbeta CDR3 regions were amplified from genomic DNA using the immunoSEQ Assay, a bias-controlled multiplex PCR. The paper's data handling went like this. The number of nucleated cells in each sample was estimated by amplification of reference gene primers within the assay. Sequence reads were collapsed and filtered to measure the absolute abundance of every unique TCRbeta CDR3 rearrangement. For each sample, productive Simpson clonality was calculated as the square root of Simpson's diversity index over productive rearrangements. In its TCRdb copy, this immuneACCESS table keeps in-frame sequences only and misses some clones. Where compared with another copy, unresolved V genes explain less than half of these, and the others have no known cause. The DNA was the basis for D and trimming; V, J and clone size are from that table. Present in this sample are more than 250,000 clones, approximately 86% of which were seen just once. The top ten clonotypes cover around 3.6% of the sample.

As to this clone: Its antigen specificity is not known. It has no much larger one-base neighbor in the sample; base qualities were not kept.

The material sequenced was peripheral blood. This sequence originates from a man in his late teens or twenties with active or convalescent COVID-19. This chain joins TRBV5-1 to TRBJ2-5, and 9 bases in between align with TRBD2. The DNA is as follows: TGCGCCAGCAGCTTCGGTCGCGGGGGGGCTTTATCGGAGACCCAGTACTTC. This translates into CASSFGRGGALSETQYF.